These T cell receptor beta chains were read from a single sample in a study of cytomegalovirus exposure and HLA in healthy donors. TCRdb's table, derived via immunoSEQ multiplex PCR, lists solely in-frame clones and lacks some. In all, the sample yields tens of thousands of clones. The sample was PBMCs. Every receptor here comes from a man aged 35 to 55 in good health and CMV-seronegative. Each CDR3 is given with its conserved first and last residue. Each record gives: CDR3 protein, J gene, V gene.

CAWSTSGGDEQFF | TRBJ2-1 | TRBV30
CASSLASGVSNQPQHF | TRBJ1-5 | TRBV7-2
CASSRPGENTEAFF | TRBJ1-1 | TRBV5-1
CASRETGYGYDQPQHF | TRBJ1-5 | TRBV19
CASSFPGQGGEPQHF | TRBJ1-5 | TRBV28
CASTPDSSYEQYF | TRBJ2-7 | TRBV28
CASSYPQGAHTGELFF | TRBJ2-2 | TRBV6-5
CASSRPGGPYEQFF | TRBJ2-1 | TRBV4-1
CASSITASGANVLTF | TRBJ2-6 | TRBV5-1
CASSLSLAGLSTDTQYF | TRBJ2-3 | TRBV7-9
CATTGELNYGYTF | TRBJ1-2 | TRBV25-1
CASLPRQGIHEQFF | TRBJ2-1 | TRBV30
CASSLSGNNQPQHF | TRBJ1-5 | TRBV28
CASSPGTGGGEKLFF | TRBJ1-4 | TRBV4-1
CASSRDRDYNSPLHF | TRBJ1-6 | TRBV5-4
CASSLAQLTNEKLFF | TRBJ1-4 | TRBV5-5
CASIPGTYGGYTF | TRBJ1-2 | TRBV2
CASSTGVDTQYF | TRBJ2-3 | TRBV6-5
CASSLQENTEAFF | TRBJ1-1 | TRBV5-1
CASSLPGQTETQYF | TRBJ2-5 | TRBV28
CASENEANEKLFF | TRBJ1-4 | TRBV2
CASSEAHGVGNIQYF | TRBJ2-4 | TRBV25-1
CASSQDWTTGADTEAFF | TRBJ1-1 | TRBV4-1
CAWSVSSQYF | TRBJ2-7 | TRBV30
CASSLALRDSRSYEQYF | TRBJ2-7 | TRBV4-2
CASSEPGQGLSAFF | TRBJ1-1 | TRBV6-1
CASSGLGSDTQYF | TRBJ2-3 | TRBV7-9
CARGAGVMNTEAFF | TRBJ1-1 | TRBV7-9
CASSLSSGGANEQFF | TRBJ2-1 | TRBV7-3
CASSRGTSGQETQYF | TRBJ2-5 | TRBV5-1
CSVGAGAGNQPQHF | TRBJ1-5 | TRBV29-1
CASSDSWDRGSSEQFF | TRBJ2-1 | TRBV6-4
CASSFSLASEQYF | TRBJ2-7 | TRBV7-9
CSADRANTEAFF | TRBJ1-1 | TRBV29-1
CASSLRDRGPYEQYF | TRBJ2-7 | TRBV5-1
CASSSSTGAQETQYF | TRBJ2-5 | TRBV7-9
CASSFMGTGDQPQHF | TRBJ1-5 | TRBV7-2
CASSLGRWSYEQYF | TRBJ2-7 | TRBV7-2
CASTHRTGDQPQHF | TRBJ1-5 | TRBV6-1
CASSAQGTPGNTIYF | TRBJ1-3 | TRBV2
CAWSAGTGSWAPLHF | TRBJ1-6 | TRBV30
CAISETRDTEAFF | TRBJ1-1 | TRBV10-3
CASSLAGNEQYF | TRBJ2-7 | TRBV5-1
CASPSGQGARSYGYTF | TRBJ1-2 | TRBV2
CASSPSSGGPGSTQYF | TRBJ2-3 | TRBV19
CASSPGQSTTNEKLFF | TRBJ1-4 | TRBV6-6
CASSLRHINQPQHF | TRBJ1-5 | TRBV13
CASRPMTGNEVGELFF | TRBJ2-2 | TRBV2
CSVGLPETQYF | TRBJ2-5 | TRBV29-1
CASSHGTSGGTGETQYF | TRBJ2-5 | TRBV18
CASSLLIGEKLFF | TRBJ1-4 | TRBV5-5
CASSGDRGRKFF | TRBJ2-1 | TRBV5-4
CASSGWSVANTGELFF | TRBJ2-2 | TRBV2
CASSTPGTGGHTNYGYTF | TRBJ1-2 | TRBV7-3